These T cell receptor beta chains were read from a single sample in a study of regulatory T cells in long-lasting Graves disease. TCRdb re-called the multiplex PCR reads through MiXCR, storing one row per CDR3 protein. The repertoire holds about 430,000 distinct CDR3 sequences, with 15% as singletons. These data were likewise used in another study, on T cells in Graves' hyperthyroidism and ophthalmopathy.

The sequencing used peripheral blood mononuclear cells (PBMCs), collected at new diagnosis, from a patient treated with antithyroid drugs. The receptors shown here come from a woman aged 40 to 50 with Graves disease. CDR3s include the opening cysteine and the closing phenylalanine or tryptophan. The D gene is left open where the match is weak. Not every row has a clone size; where given, it reads once, few, many or a size class.

j_gene | v_gene | abundance | d_gene | CDR3nt | CDR3aa
TRBJ2-4 | TRBV7-2 | many | - | TGTGCCAGCAGCTCAATATGGACAGAAAACATTCAGTACTTC | CASSSIWTENIQYF
TRBJ2-7 | TRBV30 | - | TRBD1 | TGTGCCCTGATGACAGGGTACGAGCAGTACTTC | CALMTGYEQYF
TRBJ2-7 | TRBV28 | many | TRBD1 | TGTGCCAGCGGGACAGGGCCGGGTGAGCAGTACTTC | CASGTGPGEQYF
TRBJ2-5 | TRBV5-5 | - | TRBD1 | TGTGCCAGCAGCCCCCAATTCCGGGACAGGGGGCGGGAGACCCAGTACTTC | CASSPQFRDRGRETQYF
TRBJ1-5 | TRBV10-3 | - | - | TGTGCCATCAGTGAAACGGCGGAATATAGCAATCAGCCCCATCATTTT | CAISETAEYSNQPHHF
TRBJ2-5 | TRBV7-9 | many | - | TGTGCCAGCAGCCAGGAAGGGGAGACCCAGTACTTC | CASSQEGETQYF
TRBJ2-1 | TRBV18 | many | TRBD1 | TGTGCCAGCTCACCACGGACAGGGGGGAGCAATGAGCAGTTCTTC | CASSPRTGGSNEQFF
TRBJ2-5 | TRBV5-1 | many | - | TGCGCCAGCAGAATGTACAGTTCCCAAGAGACCCAGTACTTC | CASRMYSSQETQYF
TRBJ2-7 | TRBV6-1 | few | - | TGTGCCAGCAGTGACGGGCCGAGCTCCTACGAGCAGTACTTC | CASSDGPSSYEQYF
TRBJ1-1 | TRBV14 | many | - | TGTGCCAGCAGCCTTGCGGCAGGGTCAACTGAAGCTTTCTTT | CASSLAAGSTEAFF
TRBJ1-3 | TRBV10-1 | - | - | TGCGCCTCCGTAGGGAACTCTGGAAACACCATATATTTT | CASVGNSGNTIYF
TRBJ2-3 | TRBV25-1 | many | - | TGTGCCAGCAGTGAATATTTCAGCAGCGCTAGCACAGATACGCAGTATTTT | CASSEYFSSASTDTQYF
TRBJ2-2 | TRBV27 | many | TRBD2 | TGTGCCAGCAGTGGGCTAGCGGCCGGGACCGGGGAGCTGTTTTTT | CASSGLAAGTGELFF
TRBJ2-1 | TRBV20-1 | - | TRBD2 | TGCAGTGCTAGAGACCCACTCGCGACTAGCGGGAGCGTCTATGAGCAGTTCTTC | CSARDPLATSGSVYEQFF
TRBJ1-1 | TRBV7-3 | many | - | TGTGCCAGCAGCTTAACAGGGGGGAACACTGAAGCTTTCTTT | CASSLTGGNTEAFF
TRBJ2-7 | TRBV28 | - | TRBD2 | TGTGCCAGCGCCGTACTAGCAGCGGGAGTTCTTAGCGAGCAGTACTTC | CASAVLAAGVLSEQYF
TRBJ2-1 | TRBV19 | many | - | TGTGCCAGTAGTATACTTGGCAGACCTAGCTCCTACAATGAGCAGTTCTTC | CASSILGRPSSYNEQFF
TRBJ2-5 | TRBV18 | few | - | TGTGCCAGCTCACCAAATCCGGGGGAGACCCAGTACTTC | CASSPNPGETQYF
TRBJ2-1 | TRBV6-2/TRBV6-3 | many | - | TGTGCCACCGTAGGTATCACACCCAATGAGCAGTTCTTC | CATVGITPNEQFF
TRBJ2-3 | TRBV6-1 | many | - | TGTGCCAGCCGTCGTAGCGGCACTAGCACAGATACGCAGTATTTT | CASRRSGTSTDTQYF
TRBJ1-6 | TRBV6-4 | - | - | TGTGCCAGCAGCCGGGACTTTAATTCACCCCTCCACTTT | CASSRDFNSPLHF
TRBJ2-3 | TRBV6-1 | many | TRBD2 | TGTGCCAGCAGTCTCGGGACTACCAACACAGATACGCAGTATTTT | CASSLGTTNTDTQYF
TRBJ2-3 | TRBV2 | few | TRBD1 | TGTGCCAGCTGGACAGGGTTGGGGACAGATACGCAGTATTTT | CASWTGLGTDTQYF
TRBJ2-7 | TRBV19 | many | TRBD2 | TGTGCCAGTTCCCACGGACTAGCGCCATCCTACGAGCAGTACTTC | CASSHGLAPSYEQYF
TRBJ1-5 | TRBV7-2 | - | - | TGTGCCAGCAGCTTATTCAATCAGCCCCAGCATTTT | CASSLFNQPQHF
TRBJ2-7 | TRBV7-2 | many | TRBD1 | TGTGCCAGCAGCCTCGGGGCAGGGGGCTATTACGAGCAGTACTTC | CASSLGAGGYYEQYF